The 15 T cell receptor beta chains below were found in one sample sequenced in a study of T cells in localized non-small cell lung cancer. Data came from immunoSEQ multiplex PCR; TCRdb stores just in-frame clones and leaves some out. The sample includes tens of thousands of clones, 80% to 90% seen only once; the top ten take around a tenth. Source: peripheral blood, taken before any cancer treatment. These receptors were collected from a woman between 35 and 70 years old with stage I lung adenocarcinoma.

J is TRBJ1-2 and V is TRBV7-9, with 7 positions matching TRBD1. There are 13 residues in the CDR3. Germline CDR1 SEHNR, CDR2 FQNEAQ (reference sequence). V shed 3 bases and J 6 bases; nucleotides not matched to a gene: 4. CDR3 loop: CASSLTGNDGYTF. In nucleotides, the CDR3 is TGTGCCAGCAGCTTGACAGGGAATGATGGCTACACCTTC.

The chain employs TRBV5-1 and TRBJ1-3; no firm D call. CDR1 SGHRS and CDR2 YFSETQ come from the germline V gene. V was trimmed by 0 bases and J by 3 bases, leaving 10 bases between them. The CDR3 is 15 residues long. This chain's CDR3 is CASSLGPRSGNTIYF. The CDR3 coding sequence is TGCGCCAGCAGCTTGGGGCCTAGGAGTGGAAACACCATATATTTT.

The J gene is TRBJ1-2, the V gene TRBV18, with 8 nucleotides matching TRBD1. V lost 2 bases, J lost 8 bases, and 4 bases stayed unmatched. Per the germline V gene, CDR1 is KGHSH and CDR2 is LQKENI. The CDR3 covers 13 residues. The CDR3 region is CASSPGQGVGYTF. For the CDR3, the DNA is TGTGCCAGCTCACCAGGACAGGGAGTCGGCTACACCTTC. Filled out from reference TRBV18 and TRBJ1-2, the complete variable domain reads NAGVMQNPRHLVRRRGQEARLRCSPMKGHSHVYWYRQLPEEGLKFMVYLQKENIIDESGMPKERFSAEFPKEGPSILRIQQVVRGDSAAYFCASSPGQGVGYTFGSGTRLTVV.

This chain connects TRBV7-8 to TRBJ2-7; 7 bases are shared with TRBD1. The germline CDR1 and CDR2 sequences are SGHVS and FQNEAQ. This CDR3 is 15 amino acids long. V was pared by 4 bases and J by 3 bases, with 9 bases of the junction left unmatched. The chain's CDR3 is CASSSRGQPYYEQYF. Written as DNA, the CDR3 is TGTGCCAGCAGCTCACGGGGACAGCCCTACTACGAGCAGTACTTC. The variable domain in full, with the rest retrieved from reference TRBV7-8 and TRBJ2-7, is GAGVSQSPRYKVAKRGQDVALRCDPISGHVSLFWYQQALGQGPEFLTYFQNEAQLDKSGLPSDRFFAERPEGSVSTLKIQRTQQEDSAVYLCASSSRGQPYYEQYFGPGTRLTVT.

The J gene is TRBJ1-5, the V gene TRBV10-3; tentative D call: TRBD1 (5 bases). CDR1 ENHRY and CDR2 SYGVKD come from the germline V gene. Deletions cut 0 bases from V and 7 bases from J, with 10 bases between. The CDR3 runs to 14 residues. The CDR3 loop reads CAISESRDGQPQHF. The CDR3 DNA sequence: TGTGCCATCAGTGAGTCGCGGGACGGCCAGCCCCAGCATTTT.

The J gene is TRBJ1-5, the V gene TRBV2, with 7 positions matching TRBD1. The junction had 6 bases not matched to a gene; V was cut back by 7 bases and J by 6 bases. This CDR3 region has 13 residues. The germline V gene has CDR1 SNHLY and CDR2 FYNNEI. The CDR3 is CASTGGPFQPQHF. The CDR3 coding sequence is TGTGCCAGCACAGGGGGTCCCTTTCAGCCCCAGCATTTT.

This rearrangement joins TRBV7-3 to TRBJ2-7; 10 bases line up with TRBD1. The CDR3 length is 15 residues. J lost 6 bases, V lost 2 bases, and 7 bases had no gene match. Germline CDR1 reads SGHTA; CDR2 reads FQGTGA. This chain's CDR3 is CASSLGPGQGREQYF. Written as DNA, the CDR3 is TGTGCCAGCAGCTTAGGTCCGGGACAGGGGCGCGAGCAGTACTTC.

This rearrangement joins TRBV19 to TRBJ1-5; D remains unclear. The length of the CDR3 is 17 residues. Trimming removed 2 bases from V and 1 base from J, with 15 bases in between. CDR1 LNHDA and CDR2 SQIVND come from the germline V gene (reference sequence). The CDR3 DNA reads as TGTGCCAGTAGTATAAGATTTACCCCCGGAAGCAATCAGCCCCAGCATTTT. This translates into CASSIRFTPGSNQPQHF.

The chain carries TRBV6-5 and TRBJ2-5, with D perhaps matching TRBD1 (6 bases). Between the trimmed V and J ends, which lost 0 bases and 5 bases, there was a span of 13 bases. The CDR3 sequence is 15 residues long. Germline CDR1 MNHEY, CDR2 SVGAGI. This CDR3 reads CASSYSAGEGETQYF. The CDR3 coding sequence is TGTGCCAGCAGTTACTCGGCAGGGGAAGGGGAGACCCAGTACTTC.

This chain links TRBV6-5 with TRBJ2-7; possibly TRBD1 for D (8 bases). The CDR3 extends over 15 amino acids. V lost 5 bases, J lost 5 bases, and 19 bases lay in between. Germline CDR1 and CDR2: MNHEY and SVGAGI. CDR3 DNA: TGTGCCAGCAGTCAATACTTACAGGGGGGGAACGAGCAGTACTTC. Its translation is CASSQYLQGGNEQYF.

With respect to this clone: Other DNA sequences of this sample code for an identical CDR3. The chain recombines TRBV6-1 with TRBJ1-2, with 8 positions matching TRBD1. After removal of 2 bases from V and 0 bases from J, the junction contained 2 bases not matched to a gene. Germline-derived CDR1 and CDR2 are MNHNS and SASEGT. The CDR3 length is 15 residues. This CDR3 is CASSEWTGSNYGYTF. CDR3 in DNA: TGTGCCAGCAGTGAATGGACAGGGTCTAACTATGGCTACACCTTC.

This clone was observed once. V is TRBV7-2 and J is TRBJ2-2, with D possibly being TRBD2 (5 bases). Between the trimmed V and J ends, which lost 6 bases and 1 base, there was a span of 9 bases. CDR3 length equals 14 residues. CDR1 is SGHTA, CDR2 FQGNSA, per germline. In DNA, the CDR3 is TGTGCCAGCAGGAGGGTGATGAACACCGGGGAGCTGTTTTTT. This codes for CASRRVMNTGELFF.

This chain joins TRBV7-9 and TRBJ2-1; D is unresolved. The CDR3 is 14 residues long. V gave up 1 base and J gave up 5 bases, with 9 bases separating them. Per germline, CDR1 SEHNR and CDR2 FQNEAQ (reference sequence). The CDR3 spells CASSLVASHNEQFF. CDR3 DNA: TGTGCCAGCAGCTTAGTAGCAAGCCACAATGAGCAGTTCTTC. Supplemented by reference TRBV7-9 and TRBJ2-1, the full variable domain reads DTGVSQNPRHKITKRGQNVTFRCDPISEHNRLYWYRQTLGQGPEFLTYFQNEAQLEKSRLLSDRFSAERPKGSFSTLEIQRTEQGDSAMYLCASSLVASHNEQFFGPGTRLTVL.

Here the CDR3 reads CASSLDTGGGGTGELFF. CDR3 nucleotide sequence: TGCGCCAGCAGCTTGGATACGGGTGGAGGGGGCACCGGGGAGCTGTTTTTT. V is TRBV5-1 and J is TRBJ2-2; D may be TRBD1 or TRBD2 (6 bases each). The CDR3 loop spans 17 amino acids. V was pared by 0 bases and J by 4 bases, with 16 bases between. Germline assignment: CDR1 SGHRS and CDR2 YFSETQ.

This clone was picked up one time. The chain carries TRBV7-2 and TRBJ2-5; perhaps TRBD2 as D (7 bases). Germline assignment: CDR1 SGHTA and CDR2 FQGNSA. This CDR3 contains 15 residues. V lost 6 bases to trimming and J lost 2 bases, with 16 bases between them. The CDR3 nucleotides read TGTGCCAGCAGTATAAGGCGGGGGCTGCAAGAGACCCAGTACTTC. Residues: CASSIRRGLQETQYF.